This T cell receptor beta chain derives from a study of type 1 regulatory T cells. TCRdb processed the reads anew with MiXCR; each CDR3 protein has one entry. The sample holds 75,000 to 100,000 distinct CDR3 sequences, 30% to 35% seen once. Sequencing was performed on CD4+ T cells, either the whole sample or a sorted fraction (not recorded which). The sequence came from a human donor in good health.

CDR3 nucleotide sequence: TGTGCCAGTAGTACCCGGACAGGGGAAGCTTTCTTT. It encodes CASSTRTGEAFF. The chain carries TRBV19 and TRBJ1-1, with TRBD1 matching 8 bases. CDR3 size: 12 residues. Looked up from germline, CDR1 is LNHDA and CDR2 is SQIVND (reference sequence). The trim removed 4 bases at V and 8 bases at J, leaving 3 bases unmatched.